The entry below gives a single T cell receptor (beta chain) sequence along with its context. This sample was taken from a study of radiotherapy plus CTLA-4 blockade in lung cancer. Data came from immunoSEQ multiplex PCR; TCRdb stores just in-frame clones and leaves some out. The sample includes some 110,000 clones, about 77% of them seen just once. Per germline, CDR1 SGHKS and CDR2 YYEKEE (reference sequence). The CDR3 length is 16 residues. Trimming left V 3 bases short and J 2 bases short, with 17 bases between. The TCR originated in a human donor with non-small cell lung cancer who had a partial response to radiotherapy plus ipilimumab. Sequencing was performed on peripheral blood, taken from a patient treated with radiotherapy plus ipilimumab. The V call is TRBV5-5, the J call TRBJ1-1, with D maybe TRBD1 (5 bases). For the CDR3, the DNA is TGTGCCAGCAGCTGGGGGGGTGGGGTATTAAACACTGAAGCTTTCTTT. This codes for CASSWGGGVLNTEAFF.